Below are 18 T cell receptor beta chains sequenced from a single sample in a study of blood T cell repertoires in COVID-19. TCRdb's table, derived via immunoSEQ multiplex PCR, lists solely in-frame clones and lacks some. The table includes about 190,000 clones, approximately 79% detected once. The specimen sequenced was peripheral blood. The receptors here all came from a woman in her forties or fifties with acute or convalescent COVID-19.

The gene calls are TRBV28 and TRBJ1-5, with no clear D. V gave up 3 bases and J gave up 2 bases, with 17 bases separating them. Germline V CDR1 and CDR2: MDHEN, SYDVKM. This CDR3 has 17 amino acids. The CDR3 DNA reads TGTGCCAGCAGTTTCTCGGGGTTGGGGATTGGCAATCAGCCCCAGCATTTT. Its translation is CASSFSGLGIGNQPQHF.

CDR3 loop: CASSRGRDPSEQYF. CDR3 coding DNA: TGTGCCAGCAGTAGGGGGAGGGACCCCTCCGAGCAGTACTTC. The V and J genes are TRBV6-2 or TRBV6-3 and TRBJ2-7; a weak D match, TRBD2 (7 bases). Germline V lookup: CDR1 MNHEY, CDR2 SVGEGT. The CDR3 has 14 amino acids. Trimming took 5 bases from V and 6 from J, leaving 17 bases between them.

The V call is TRBV28, the J call TRBJ1-2; D may be TRBD1 (6 bases). Between the trimmed V and J ends, which lost 5 bases and 7 bases, there was a span of 20 bases. Per germline, CDR1 MDHEN and CDR2 SYDVKM. This CDR3 region has 15 residues. The CDR3 DNA reads as TGTGCCAGCAGTCCACCCACAAGACAGGCCCGTGGCTACACCTTC. Translating gives CASSPPTRQARGYTF.

Here the CDR3 DNA reads TGTGCCAGTAGTTTCGGACAGGGCAATCAGCCCCAGCATTTT. This translates into CASSFGQGNQPQHF. The chain links TRBV19 to TRBJ1-5; 7 bases map to TRBD1. CDR3 length: 14 residues. The V gene's germline CDR1 is LNHDA and CDR2 SQIVND (reference sequence). The J segment lost 2 bases and the V segment lost 5 bases, leaving 3 bases of the junction unmatched.

The J gene is TRBJ1-5, the V gene TRBV6-6; D gene ambiguous. V shed 0 bases and J shed 6 bases, with 12 bases lying between them. CDR3 length equals 15 residues. The germline CDR1 and CDR2 sequences are MNHNY and SVGAGI (reference sequence). The CDR3 protein is CASSYSNSGPQPQHF. DNA for the CDR3: TGTGCCAGCAGTTACTCGAATTCAGGCCCTCAGCCCCAGCATTTT.

The chain uses TRBV27 and TRBJ1-1, with a tentative D call TRBD1 (6 bases). CDR3 length equals 14 residues. Trimming stripped 4 bases from V and 4 bases from J, with 13 bases between. In germline, CDR1 is MNHEY, CDR2 SMNVEV (reference sequence). CDR3 loop: CASSSSGVPTEAFF. CDR3 bases: TGTGCCAGCAGTTCCTCAGGGGTCCCCACTGAAGCTTTCTTT.

The V call is TRBV11-3, the J call TRBJ1-1, with unresolved D. CDR3 length: 14 residues. V lost 5 bases and J lost 7, with 17 bases in between. Germline V lookup: CDR1 SGHNT, CDR2 YENEEA. CDR3 bases: TGTGCCAGCAGCCGCGAGGGAGACACGGATGAAGCTTTCTTT. Its translation: CASSREGDTDEAFF.

The CDR3 here is CASSLSLSNQPQHF. CDR3 bases: TGTGCCAGCAGCTTATCTCTTAGCAATCAGCCCCAGCATTTT. This chain uses TRBV7-2 with TRBJ1-5; D is unresolved. Trimming cost V 2 bases and J 0 bases, with 5 bases left between them. Germline-derived CDR1 and CDR2 are SGHTA and FQGNSA. The CDR3 runs 14 residues.

The chain has TRBV13 and TRBJ2-7; TRBD1 aligns across 9 bases. The CDR3 length is 17 residues. Germline V gene data show CDR1 as PRHDT and CDR2 as FYEKMQ (reference sequence). Germline trimming cut 5 bases from V and 3 bases from J; bases unmatched to any gene: 14. The CDR3 reads CASSGTDRGRPNYEQYF. DNA of the CDR3: TGTGCCAGCAGCGGGACGGACAGGGGCAGACCGAACTACGAGCAGTACTTC.

The chain employs TRBV5-1 and TRBJ2-7, with no clear D. Trimming cost V 2 bases and J 2 bases, with 11 bases left between them. From germline, CDR1 is SGHRS and CDR2 YFSETQ. The CDR3 consists of 14 residues. The CDR3 sequence: CASSLNSPTYEQYF. The CDR3 DNA reads as TGCGCCAGCAGCTTAAACAGCCCCACCTACGAGCAGTACTTC.

The genes are TRBV24-1 and TRBJ2-1, with D uncertain. Trimming took 9 bases from V and 4 from J, leaving 12 bases between them. Germline lookup yields CDR1 KGHDR and CDR2 SFDVKD. The CDR3 spans 13 residues. The CDR3: CATSRQNYNEQFF. CDR3 DNA sequence: TGTGCCACCTCCAGGCAGAATTACAATGAGCAGTTCTTC.

The chain is built from TRBV24-1 and TRBJ2-5; 8 bases fit TRBD2. The CDR3 contains 15 residues. Germline V CDR1 and CDR2: KGHDR, SFDVKD. Losses at the gene ends were 4 bases for V and 3 bases for J; bases not matched to a gene: 6. The CDR3 DNA sequence: TGTGCCACCAGTGACCCGCCAGCGGGGGAAGAGACCCAGTACTTC. Residues: CATSDPPAGEETQYF.

The gene calls are TRBV5-6 and TRBJ2-1; 11 bases line up with TRBD2. Losses at the gene ends were 3 bases for V and 4 bases for J; bases not matched to a gene: 6. The germline gives CDR1 SGHDT, CDR2 YYEEEE. This CDR3 region has 16 residues. The CDR3 DNA is TGTGCCAGCAGCTCTGGGACTAGCGGCCCTTACAATGAGCAGTTCTTC. Encoded protein: CASSSGTSGPYNEQFF.

This chain connects TRBV10-2 to TRBJ2-7; TRBD1 agrees at 8 bases. CDR1 WSHSY and CDR2 SAAADI come from the germline V gene. V trimming: 7 bases; J trimming: 3 bases; junction bases outside the gene matches: 5. The length of the CDR3 is 13 residues. In nucleotides, the CDR3 is TGCGCCAGCACGGAGACAGGGGACTACGAGCAGTACTTC. This codes for CASTETGDYEQYF.

V gene TRBV27 combines with J gene TRBJ2-2; maybe TRBD2 (6 bases). V was pared by 1 base and J by 6 bases, with 12 bases between. This CDR3 has 15 residues. Germline CDR1 MNHEY, CDR2 SMNVEV (reference sequence). CDR3: CASSLLGGKSGELFF. The DNA of the CDR3 is TGTGCCAGCAGTTTATTGGGCGGGAAGTCCGGGGAGCTGTTTTTT.

The J gene is TRBJ2-1, the V gene TRBV13; D possibly corresponds to TRBD2 (5 bases). The CDR3 consists of 11 residues. V was pared by 6 bases and J by 7 bases, with 7 bases between. CDR1 is PRHDT and CDR2 is FYEKMQ in the germline V gene (reference sequence). The CDR3 bases are TGTGCCAGCAGTTCGGGAAATGAGCAGTTCTTC. Translated, it gives CASSSGNEQFF.

The rearrangement uses TRBV6-1 and TRBJ1-5, with 7 nucleotides matching TRBD1. The CDR3 is 15 residues long. V trimming: 2 bases; J trimming: 6 bases; junction bases outside the gene matches: 7. The germline CDR1 and CDR2 sequences are MNHNS and SASEGT. The CDR3 bases are TGTGCCAGCAGTGAAAGAACAGGGGTAGGTCAGCCCCAGCATTTT. Protein: CASSERTGVGQPQHF.

Written as DNA, the CDR3 is TGTGCCAGCAGTTATGGACGGGATATAGGAGATACGCAGTATTTT. This encodes CASSYGRDIGDTQYF. The rearrangement joins TRBV6-5 to TRBJ2-3, with TRBD2 as a possible D gene (5 bases). The V end was cut by 3 bases, the J end by 5 bases, with 15 bases between. Germline loops: CDR1 MNHEY, CDR2 SVGAGI. CDR3 length equals 15 residues.